Listed below are T cell receptor beta chains from one sample, sequenced in a study of cytomegalovirus exposure and HLA in healthy donors. Here immunoSEQ multiplex PCR was the method, and the copy in TCRdb shows in-frame clones only, minus some. The table lists about 150,000 clones, roughly 93% of them singletons. The sequenced sample consisted of PBMCs. These receptor sequences come from a man younger than 30 in good health and CMV-seropositive. CDR3s include the opening cysteine and the closing phenylalanine or tryptophan. A D gene is named only where the DNA matches it firmly.

J gene,D gene,V gene,CDR3 protein,CDR3 DNA
TRBJ1-5,.,TRBV15,CATSRGGYNQPQHF,TGTGCCACCAGCAGAGGCGGGTACAATCAGCCCCAGCATTTT
TRBJ2-5,TRBD2,TRBV30,CAWSGWTSGSRETQYF,TGTGCCTGGAGTGGTTGGACTAGCGGGAGCAGGGAGACCCAGTACTTC
TRBJ1-2,.,TRBV5-5,CASSPKFGDYGYTF,TGTGCCAGCAGCCCAAAGTTTGGAGACTATGGCTACACCTTC
TRBJ2-1,TRBD2,TRBV6-1,CASSEVGGSFSYNEQFF,TGTGCCAGCAGTGAAGTTGGCGGGAGTTTCTCCTACAATGAGCAGTTCTTC
TRBJ1-1,.,TRBV28,CASSLGQGYLNTEAFF,TGTGCCAGCAGTTTAGGTCAGGGATACTTGAACACTGAAGCTTTCTTT
TRBJ2-5,TRBD2,TRBV5-4,CASTPDSSGKETQYF,TGTGCCAGCACCCCCGATTCTAGCGGCAAAGAGACCCAGTACTTC
TRBJ2-7,.,TRBV10-3,CAISLSSTRGEQYF,TGTGCCATCTCCCTCAGCTCCACACGGGGCGAGCAGTACTTC
TRBJ2-6,TRBD2,TRBV4-1,CASSQVGLAGGPDGANVLTF,TGCGCCAGCAGCCAAGTGGGACTAGCGGGAGGGCCGGACGGGGCCAACGTCCTGACTTTC
TRBJ2-1,TRBD2,TRBV6-5,CASSYSGTSRTEQFF,TGTGCCAGCAGCTATTCCGGGACTAGCAGGACTGAGCAGTTCTTC
TRBJ2-6,.,TRBV6-4,CASSVSGSGANVLTF,TGTGCCAGCAGTGTATCAGGCTCTGGGGCCAACGTCCTGACTTTC
TRBJ2-7,.,TRBV7-3,CASSLAGRDYEQYF,TGTGCCAGCAGCTTAGCGGGACGTGACTACGAGCAGTACTTC
TRBJ2-2,.,TRBV9,CASSPRRSENTGELFF,TGTGCCAGCAGCCCCAGACGGAGCGAGAACACCGGGGAGCTGTTTTTT
TRBJ1-5,.,TRBV10-3,CAISESGQSNQPQHF,TGTGCCATCAGTGAGTCTGGACAAAGCAATCAGCCCCAGCATTTT
TRBJ2-3,TRBD2,TRBV6-6,CASSPRGGGTDTQYF,TGTGCCAGCAGTCCCCGCGGGGGAGGCACAGATACGCAGTATTTT